The clone carrying this T cell receptor beta chain was observed many times. Unsorted libraries were prepared from 2 million PBMCs that had been stored at -80 C. The team produced cDNA through 5'RACE using 10-nucleotide random UMIs. One entry per CDR3 protein, called by TCRdb with MiXCR from the 5' RACE reads. The table has tens of thousands of distinct CDR3 sequences, 10% seen once; the top ten hold roughly 20%. This entry comes from a study of neurological immune-mediated disorders. The sequence was collected from a middle-aged woman with HTLV-1-associated myelopathy (HAM/TSP). The specimen sequenced was PBMCs.

CDR3 region: CASRWTLLGDTEAFF. The CDR3 nucleotides are TGTGCCAGCAGGTGGACCCTACTGGGGGACACTGAAGCTTTCTTT. The V and J genes are TRBV7-2 and TRBJ1-1; tentatively, D is TRBD1 (5 bases). The V gene's germline CDR1 is SGHTA and CDR2 FQGNSA. CDR3 size: 15 residues. Trimming removed 6 bases from V and 3 bases from J, with 17 bases in between.